The present T cell receptor beta chain was sequenced within a study of shared clonotypes between healthy human individuals. Study at large: Samples came from a couple of female and a few male donors aged 18 to 49. General observations from the study: The study generally estimated greater richness for naive than memory subsets. Non-shared clonotypes were found to have lower generation probabilities than the clonotypes that were shared by all four of the sorted-subset donors.

Naive CD8 isolation took CD45RO-negative cells positively selected for CCR7 and excluded terminally differentiated effector memory CD45RA+ cells. With regard to this clone: Its matching antigen is unknown.

The assay was run at deep level. Only in-frame clones appear in the TCRdb table, and some are missing; sequencing was by immunoSEQ multiplex PCR. The sample contains some 2,000,000 clones, just under 95% of which appear only once. From germline, CDR1 is LNHDA and CDR2 SQIVND (reference sequence). This CDR3 spans 12 amino acids. V was shortened by 7 bases and J by 13 bases, with 14 bases between the two germline ends. Source material: naive CD8+ T cells sorted from blood. The TCR originated in a man younger than 30 in good health. V is TRBV19 and J is TRBJ1-6; TRBD1 is a possible D gene (5 bases). CDR3 loop: CASNLQGFPLHF. The CDR3 DNA follows: TGTGCCAGTAACCTCCAGGGTTTCCCCCTCCACTTT. The full variable domain, its missing parts supplied by reference TRBV19 and TRBJ1-6, is DGGITQSPKYLFRKEGQNVTLSCEQNLNHDAMYWYRQDPGQGLRLIYYSQIVNDFQKGDIAEGYSVSREKKESFPLTVTSAQKNPTAFYLCASNLQGFPLHFGNGTRLTVT.